Listed below are T cell receptor beta chains from one sample, sequenced in a study of cytomegalovirus exposure and HLA in healthy donors. The table came from immunoSEQ multiplex PCR; TCRdb's copy has only in-frame clones and leaves some out. This table holds 110,000 to 150,000 clones, more than 60% found once. The sequenced material came from PBMCs. The receptors stem from a man aged 35 to 55 in good health and CMV-seronegative. CDR3s include the opening cysteine and the closing phenylalanine or tryptophan.

v_gene: TRBV5-1
CDR3aa: CASSFTGTGPGELFF

v_gene: TRBV7-3
CDR3aa: CASSLMAGSGNTIYF

v_gene: TRBV4-1
CDR3aa: CASSQTGYNSPLHF

v_gene: TRBV4-3
CDR3aa: CASSQEYAGGPHGELFF

v_gene: TRBV4-1
CDR3aa: CASSPLQGLENTEAFF

v_gene: TRBV5-4
CDR3aa: CASSLAVSGATDTQYF

v_gene: TRBV2
CDR3aa: CASSARTGGYEQYF

v_gene: TRBV9
CDR3aa: CASSVDVSGGYTDTQYF

v_gene: TRBV5-1
CDR3aa: CASSLGGRQGYGYTF

v_gene: TRBV6-6
CDR3aa: CASSMGTSTTDTQYF

v_gene: TRBV19
CDR3aa: CATQGSAGNTIYF

v_gene: TRBV19
CDR3aa: CASSITSTVQTQYF

v_gene: TRBV5-6
CDR3aa: CASSLVGTAEMGDTEAFF

v_gene: TRBV28
CDR3aa: CASRIGGAREDGYTF

v_gene: TRBV9
CDR3aa: CASQERGLRTDTQYF

v_gene: TRBV5-4
CDR3aa: CASSSTDRHEAFF

v_gene: TRBV5-5
CDR3aa: CASSLFGGAENQPQHF

v_gene: TRBV29-1
CDR3aa: CSVERGTDTQYF

v_gene: TRBV5-1
CDR3aa: CASSWGDRGEYGYTF

v_gene: TRBV7-9
CDR3aa: CASSSTRGGGSGELFF

v_gene: TRBV28
CDR3aa: CASSLGTGGRAGYGYTF

v_gene: TRBV18
CDR3aa: CASSQRQDPDFYF

v_gene: TRBV10-3
CDR3aa: CAISERGTGAKNIQYF

v_gene: TRBV9
CDR3aa: CASSVGRLASETQYF

v_gene: TRBV2
CDR3aa: CASSEATGNTGELFF

v_gene: TRBV5-1
CDR3aa: CASSLGPPGQGAPGELFF

v_gene: TRBV19
CDR3aa: CASSKGTGWGTEAFF

v_gene: TRBV28
CDR3aa: CATGSAGANVLTF

v_gene: TRBV6-1
CDR3aa: CASSEVTGGEQYF

v_gene: TRBV18
CDR3aa: CASSPQSGWNSPLHF

v_gene: TRBV7-2
CDR3aa: CASRDGSGGDTQYF

v_gene: TRBV5-1
CDR3aa: CASRVGAGSYNEQFF

v_gene: TRBV2
CDR3aa: CASAVTGSSGNTIYF

v_gene: TRBV5-5
CDR3aa: CASSMSAANEKLFF

v_gene: TRBV7-9
CDR3aa: CASSFGQGNQPQHF

v_gene: TRBV9
CDR3aa: CASGTASYEQYF

v_gene: TRBV11-2
CDR3aa: CASSWDTEGHTF

v_gene: TRBV21-1
CDR3aa: CASSGIQGGTGELFF

v_gene: TRBV18
CDR3aa: CASSRRTGERSPLHF

v_gene: TRBV7-9
CDR3aa: CASTFARPPYEQYF

v_gene: TRBV10-2
CDR3aa: CASSEQGYLYGYTF

v_gene: TRBV7-2
CDR3aa: CASSQQGGSWGGTDTQYF

v_gene: TRBV18
CDR3aa: CASSLVGDRSPGANVLTF

v_gene: TRBV30
CDR3aa: CAWSVNPMSSPLHF

v_gene: TRBV19
CDR3aa: CASSIDGLAAYEQYF

v_gene: TRBV5-5
CDR3aa: CASSSGDSTRQYF

v_gene: TRBV14
CDR3aa: CASSLGGALSYTF

v_gene: TRBV12-5
CDR3aa: CASAIGGYTDTQYF

v_gene: TRBV16
CDR3aa: CASSLRTEAFF

v_gene: TRBV4-3
CDR3aa: CASSQEKLDSDTNTGELFF

v_gene: TRBV11-3
CDR3aa: CASSKFRGETQYF

v_gene: TRBV29-1
CDR3aa: CSGALGQGNHQAFF

v_gene: TRBV25-1
CDR3aa: CASSELRGRGDTQYF

v_gene: TRBV5-1
CDR3aa: CASSPGVNYEQYF

v_gene: TRBV4-2
CDR3aa: CASSQPTGGNNQPQHF

v_gene: TRBV19
CDR3aa: CASSMGQGNQPQHF

v_gene: TRBV6-1
CDR3aa: CAGRGTANTGELFF

v_gene: TRBV7-3
CDR3aa: CASSPERGMKDTQYF